This T cell receptor beta chain is from a study of blood T cells in healthy people across ages. A second PCR of 7 to 11 cycles used a sample-barcoded 5' primer and a J-beta primer mix. From the 5' RACE reads, TCRdb called clonotypes with MiXCR, one entry per CDR3 protein. The table records about a million distinct CDR3 sequences, around 54% of them present only once. This clonotype has more than one count but fewer than ten. This TCR was sampled from a woman aged 60-75 years in good health. The sample was blood.

In DNA, the CDR3 is TGTGCCAGCAGCCCACGACAGGACTTGTTGAACACTGAAGCTTTCTTT. It encodes CASSPRQDLLNTEAFF. The rearrangement joins TRBV7-8 to TRBJ1-1; D is perhaps TRBD1 (6 bases). The germline CDR1 and CDR2 sequences are SGHVS and FQNEAQ. Trimming cost V 5 bases and J 0 bases, with 16 bases left between them. The CDR3 contains 16 residues.